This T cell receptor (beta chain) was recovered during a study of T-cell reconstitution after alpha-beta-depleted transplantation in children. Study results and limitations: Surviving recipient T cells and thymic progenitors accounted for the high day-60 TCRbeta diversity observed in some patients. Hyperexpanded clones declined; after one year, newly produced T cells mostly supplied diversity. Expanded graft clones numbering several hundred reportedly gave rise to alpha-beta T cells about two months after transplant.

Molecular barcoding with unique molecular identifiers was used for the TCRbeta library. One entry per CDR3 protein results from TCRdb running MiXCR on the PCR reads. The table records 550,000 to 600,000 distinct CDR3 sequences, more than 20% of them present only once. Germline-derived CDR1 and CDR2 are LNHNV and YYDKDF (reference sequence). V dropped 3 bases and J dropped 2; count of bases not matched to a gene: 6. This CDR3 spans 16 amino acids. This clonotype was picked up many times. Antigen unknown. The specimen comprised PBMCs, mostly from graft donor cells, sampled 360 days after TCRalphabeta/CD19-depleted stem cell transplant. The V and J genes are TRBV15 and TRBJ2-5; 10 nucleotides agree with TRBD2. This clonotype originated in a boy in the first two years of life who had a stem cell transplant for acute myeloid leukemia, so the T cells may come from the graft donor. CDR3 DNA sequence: TGTGCCACCAGCAGGGCCCTTAGCGGGGGGCAAGAGACCCAGTACTTC. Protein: CATSRALSGGQETQYF.